Each of the 13 T cell receptor beta chains below was sequenced from the same sample in a study of blood T cell repertoires in COVID-19. Generated by immunoSEQ multiplex PCR, the TCRdb table keeps only in-frame clones and is missing some. The profile shows approximately 500,000 clones, 89% of them singletons. Sequencing was carried out using peripheral blood. Source of these receptors: a man younger than 30 with COVID-19, enrolled during active disease.

The chain has TRBV19 and TRBJ1-5; no definite D call. Looked up from germline, CDR1 is LNHDA and CDR2 is SQIVND (reference sequence). The V gene lost 3 bases and the J gene lost 0 bases, with 18 bases spanning the gap. This CDR3 contains 18 residues. The CDR3 region is CASSIKVWRFYSNQPQHF. Here the CDR3 DNA reads TGTGCCAGTAGTATTAAGGTCTGGCGGTTTTATAGCAATCAGCCCCAGCATTTT.

The gene calls are TRBV3-1 (or the pseudogene TRBV3-2) and TRBJ1-6; 8 nucleotides agree with TRBD1. The CDR3 has 16 amino acids. CDR1 is LGHDT and CDR2 is YNNKEL in the germline V gene (reference sequence). With 4 bases clipped from V and 7 bases from J, the junction kept 9 bases outside the gene matches. CDR3 in amino acids: CASSPSPDRVNSPLHF. As DNA, the CDR3 is TGTGCCAGCAGCCCTTCCCCGGACAGGGTCAATTCACCCCTCCACTTT.

The CDR3 bases are TGTGCCAGCAGTTTGGGGGGAACCGGGGAGCTGTTTTTT. Amino acid sequence: CASSLGGTGELFF. The chain uses TRBV27 and TRBJ2-2, with D perhaps matching TRBD2 (6 bases). V shed 3 bases and J shed 5 bases, with 7 bases lying between them. CDR1 and CDR2 (germline): MNHEY, SMNVEV (reference sequence). The CDR3 extends over 13 amino acids.

The table lists this clone with a count of one. J is TRBJ2-7 and V is TRBV15; tentatively, D is TRBD1 (5 bases). The germline V gene encodes CDR1 LNHNV and CDR2 YYDKDF (reference sequence). Trimming took 3 bases from V and 5 from J, leaving 14 bases between them. The CDR3 loop spans 14 amino acids. CDR3 nucleotide sequence: TGTGCCACCAGCAGTCTGGCCAGGGAACACGAGCAGTACTTC. Its translation: CATSSLAREHEQYF.

The chain uses TRBV19 and TRBJ1-1; 7 bases agree with TRBD1. The germline V gene has CDR1 LNHDA and CDR2 SQIVND (reference sequence). Unmatched junction bases numbered 11, after V lost 9 bases and J lost 7 bases. The CDR3 runs to 13 residues. As DNA, the CDR3 is TGTGCCAGCCAGAAACAGGGGTATGATGAAGCTTTCTTT. It is translated as CASQKQGYDEAFF.

This clone was seen a few times. This rearrangement joins TRBV2 to TRBJ1-5, with 7 bases matching TRBD1. The J segment lost 3 bases and the V segment lost 5 bases, leaving 4 bases of the junction unmatched. This CDR3 contains 14 residues. Germline V gives CDR1 SNHLY, CDR2 FYNNEI. The CDR3 loop reads CASSPDRDNQPQHF. The DNA of the CDR3 is TGTGCCAGCAGTCCCGACAGGGACAATCAGCCCCAGCATTTT. The full variable domain, completed using reference TRBV2 and TRBJ1-5, is EPEVTQTPSHQVTQMGQEVILRCVPISNHLYFYWYRQILGQKVEFLVSFYNNEISEKSEIFDDQFSVERPDGSNFTLKIRSTKLEDSAMYFCASSPDRDNQPQHFGDGTRLSIL.

The J gene is TRBJ2-1, the V gene TRBV5-5, with D unclear. Germline CDR1 reads SGHKS; CDR2 reads YYEKEE (reference sequence). V was cut by 0 bases and J by 3 bases, with 13 bases left in between. The CDR3 spans 16 residues. CDR3 in DNA: TGTGCCAGCAGCTTGGGGTATTCTACGATCTACAATGAGCAGTTCTTC. This encodes CASSLGYSTIYNEQFF.

V gene TRBV12-3 or TRBV12-4 combines with J gene TRBJ1-2; 9 bases are a match to TRBD1. The CDR3 is 13 residues long. V shed 6 bases and J 5 bases; nucleotides not matched to a gene: 4. CDR3 sequence (DNA): TGTGCCAGCAGCGCGGACAGGGGTTATGGCTACACCTTC. Its protein product is CASSADRGYGYTF.

The chain has TRBV27 and TRBJ2-7, with D maybe TRBD2 (6 bases). The CDR3 loop spans 13 amino acids. Germline assignment: CDR1 MNHEY and CDR2 SMNVEV (reference sequence). V was pared by 4 bases and J by 5 bases, with 12 bases between. The CDR3 here is CASSSWGVDEQYF. The DNA of the CDR3 is TGTGCCAGCAGTTCATGGGGGGTCGACGAGCAGTACTTC.

J is TRBJ2-7 and V is TRBV6-5; 9 nucleotides line up with TRBD1. V was clipped by 4 bases and J by 4 bases; unmatched bases: 5. CDR3 length: 14 residues. In germline, CDR1 is MNHEY, CDR2 SVGAGI. This chain's CDR3 is CASSSLGTGYEQYF. CDR3 DNA: TGTGCCAGCAGTTCCCTCGGGACAGGGTACGAGCAGTACTTC.

The gene calls are TRBV9 and TRBJ2-2, with 10 nucleotides matching TRBD2. The CDR3 has 16 amino acids. Looked up from germline, CDR1 is SGDLS and CDR2 is YYNGEE. V was pared by 2 bases and J by 0 bases, with 1 base of the junction left unmatched. CDR3 residues: CASSVTSGTNTGELFF. The CDR3 nucleotides read TGTGCCAGCAGCGTCACTAGCGGGACGAACACCGGGGAGCTGTTTTTT.

The chain has TRBV19 and TRBJ2-7; TRBD2 aligns across 9 bases. The germline V gene has CDR1 LNHDA and CDR2 SQIVND (reference sequence). The CDR3 sequence is 15 residues long. J lost 4 bases, V lost 4 bases, and 8 bases had no gene match. CDR3 residues: CASSNPGLASYEQYF. CDR3 coding DNA: TGTGCCAGTAGTAATCCGGGACTAGCCTCGTACGAGCAGTACTTC.

V usage is TRBV9 and J usage is TRBJ2-1; 8 bases map to TRBD2. The J segment lost 0 bases and the V segment lost 6 bases, leaving 14 bases of the junction unmatched. The CDR3 sequence is 18 residues long. Germline CDR1 SGDLS, CDR2 YYNGEE. Here the CDR3 DNA reads TGTGCCAGCACACGGGGACTAGAAACAGTACCCTCCTACAATGAGCAGTTCTTC. Translation: CASTRGLETVPSYNEQFF.